This record looks at one T cell receptor (beta chain) sequence and its context. The junction departs from germline at one end; a sequencing error may be responsible. These data are taken from a study of blood T cell repertoires in COVID-19. TCRdb's copy holds only in-frame clones and misses some; the assay was immunoSEQ multiplex PCR. The data contain hundreds of thousands of clones, about 90% of them singletons. This clonotype was sampled from a woman aged 25-40 years who had recovered from COVID-19. Specimen: PBMCs or T cells enriched from blood (not recorded which).

CDR3 DNA sequence: TGTGCCAGCAGCTTGACAGGGGTTTCGATGCAAGGATACTTC. Translating gives CASSLTGVSMQGYF. The gene calls are TRBV5-6 and TRBJ1-2; 7 nucleotides align to TRBD1. The CDR3 is 14 residues long. Germline V gene lookup returns CDR1 SGHDT and CDR2 YYEEEE.